The T cell receptor beta chain described here comes from a study of T cell responses to AZD1222 COVID-19 vaccine. Study-level results: Donors were largely white British and mainly female; clonal diversity was possibly underestimated. After the peak T cell response, and only then, were repertoires sampled. A reported finding is that nearly half of spike-specific TCRs target unmutated variant regions.

The CDR3 extends over 16 amino acids. After removal of 1 base from V and 1 base from J, the junction contained 6 bases not matched to a gene. Germline lookup yields CDR1 SEHNR and CDR2 FQNEAQ (reference sequence). With respect to this clone: Its antigen is currently unknown.

Researchers grouped second doses given at about 4 or about 12 weeks into one pool. TCRdb keeps only in-frame clones here, not all; method: immunoSEQ multiplex PCR. The sample yields about 160,000 clones, just over 90% seen once. The chain uses TRBV7-9 and TRBJ1-1; the match to TRBD1 covers 7 bases. The sample was peripheral blood, taken 28 days after the second AZD1222 dose. The TCR comes from an adult who received the AZD1222 COVID-19 vaccine. Here the CDR3 DNA reads TGTGCCAGCAGCTTAGTGACAGGGTGGGAGAACACTGAAGCTTTCTTT. It is translated as CASSLVTGWENTEAFF. The full variable domain, with the rest looked up from reference TRBV7-9 and TRBJ1-1, is DTGVSQNPRHKITKRGQNVTFRCDPISEHNRLYWYRQTLGQGPEFLTYFQNEAQLEKSRLLSDRFSAERPKGSFSTLEIQRTEQGDSAMYLCASSLVTGWENTEAFFGQGTRLTVV.